This T cell receptor (beta chain) was recorded in a study of PD-L1 blockade in urothelial cancer. Study overall: Before enrollment, 0 to 3 chemotherapy regimens had been given to patients. Blood gave a median approximately 140,000 T cells. Study findings and constraints: Patients who had durable benefit saw their tumor-associated blood clones expand more at 3 weeks.

The time point is: pretreatment peripheral blood. As concerns this clone: Its target is not known.

The V and J ends lost 2 bases and 9 bases respectively, with 14 bases between them. The CDR3 loop spans 14 amino acids. CDR1 is PRHDT and CDR2 is FYEKMQ in the germline V gene (reference sequence). Sequencing used immunoSEQ multiplex PCR; TCRdb keeps in-frame clones, though not all of them. This sample yields approximately 71,000 clones, of which about four fifths are seen a single time; approximately 10% belongs to the top ten. Sequenced material: PBMCs, taken around atezolizumab (anti-PD-L1) treatment. V and J are TRBV13 and TRBJ2-1; TRBD2 might be the D (5 bases). This clonotype originated in a woman aged 70-85 years with urothelial cancer. Here the CDR3 DNA reads TGTGCCAGCAGCTTAACGAGAGGGCTCGGTGAGCAGTTCTTC. Its translation is CASSLTRGLGEQFF.